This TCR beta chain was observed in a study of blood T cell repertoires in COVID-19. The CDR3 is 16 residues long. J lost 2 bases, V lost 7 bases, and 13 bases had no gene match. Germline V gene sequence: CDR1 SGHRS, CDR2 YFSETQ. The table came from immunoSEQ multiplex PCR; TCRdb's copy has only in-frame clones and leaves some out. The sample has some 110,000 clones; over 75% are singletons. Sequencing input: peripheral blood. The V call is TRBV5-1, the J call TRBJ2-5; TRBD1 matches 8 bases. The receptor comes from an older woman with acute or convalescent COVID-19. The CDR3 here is CASAPTGANIQETQYF. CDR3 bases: TGCGCCAGCGCCCCGACAGGGGCCAACATTCAAGAGACCCAGTACTTC.